This TCR beta chain was captured in a study of T cells in women clearing cervical HPV infection. J lost 2 bases, V lost 5 bases, and 9 bases had no gene match. The CDR3 has 18 amino acids. Germline V gene lookup returns CDR1 SGHVS and CDR2 FQNEAQ. The study's findings and limits: Cases and controls were distinguished at AUC about 0.86 by richness and V genes. CIN3+ cases had significantly higher TCR richness than controls; evenness did not differ. Effector/memory and HPV-specific T cells were not isolated, and association timing is unknown.

In regard to this clone: What it recognizes is unknown. The read terminates 3 residues before the CDR3 end, so the remaining end is supplied by the germline J gene.

TCR beta CDR3 amplified by multiplex PCR from approximately 1,200 ng genomic DNA. Sequenced by immunoSEQ multiplex PCR; TCRdb stores in-frame clones only, minus some. The table gives roughly 37,000 clones; the top ten clones make up roughly 6% of it. This chain connects TRBV7-8 to TRBJ2-7; 16 bases are a match to TRBD2. The receptor was derived from a woman aged 18-70 years with a cervical HPV16 infection that either progressed to CIN3+ or cleared (not recorded which). Sequences were obtained from blood buffy coat. This chain's CDR3 is CASSLWAGLAGGPYEQYF. The CDR3 DNA, read in part, is TGTGCCAGCAGCCTATGGGCGGGACTAGCGGGAGGGCCCTACGAG.